Listed here is a single T cell receptor (beta chain). Only in-frame clones appear in the TCRdb table, and some are missing; sequencing was by immunoSEQ multiplex PCR. Among approximately 120,000 clones listed, approximately 80% were seen once. This entry belongs to a study of blood T cell repertoires in COVID-19. This clonotype originated in a man aged 80 or over with acute or convalescent COVID-19. Sequencing was done on a sample of peripheral blood.

In DNA form, the CDR3 reads TGTGCCAGCACTCTAGAGGGGAACACCGGGGAGCTGTTTTTT. Amino acids: CASTLEGNTGELFF. This chain joins TRBV27 and TRBJ2-2, with a weak D call TRBD2 (5 bases). The CDR3 spans 14 residues. V was shortened by 7 bases and J by 1 base, with 10 bases between the two germline ends. CDR1 and CDR2 (germline): MNHEY, SMNVEV (reference sequence).